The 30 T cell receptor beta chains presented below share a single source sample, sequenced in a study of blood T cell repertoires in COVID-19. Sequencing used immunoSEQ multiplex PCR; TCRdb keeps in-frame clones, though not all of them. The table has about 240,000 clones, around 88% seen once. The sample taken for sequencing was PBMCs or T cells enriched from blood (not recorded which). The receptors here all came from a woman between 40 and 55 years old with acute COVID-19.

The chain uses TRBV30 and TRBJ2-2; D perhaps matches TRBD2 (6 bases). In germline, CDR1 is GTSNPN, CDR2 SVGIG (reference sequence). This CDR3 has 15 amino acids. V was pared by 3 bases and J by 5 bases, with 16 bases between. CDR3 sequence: CAWRGGLSFTGELFF. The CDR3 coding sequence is TGTGCCTGGAGGGGGGGTCTGTCCTTTACCGGGGAGCTGTTTTTT.

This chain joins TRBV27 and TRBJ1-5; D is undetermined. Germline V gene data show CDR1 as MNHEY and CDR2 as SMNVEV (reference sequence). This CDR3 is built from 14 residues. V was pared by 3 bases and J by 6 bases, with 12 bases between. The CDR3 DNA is TGTGCCAGCAGTTTCGCGGGGTTTAGTCAGCCCCAGCATTTT. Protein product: CASSFAGFSQPQHF.

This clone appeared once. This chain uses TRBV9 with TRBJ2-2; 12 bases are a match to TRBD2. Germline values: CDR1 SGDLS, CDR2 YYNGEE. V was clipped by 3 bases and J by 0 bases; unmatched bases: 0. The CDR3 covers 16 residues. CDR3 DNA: TGTGCCAGCAGCGCTAGCGGGAGGGCGAACACCGGGGAGCTGTTTTTT. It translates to CASSASGRANTGELFF.

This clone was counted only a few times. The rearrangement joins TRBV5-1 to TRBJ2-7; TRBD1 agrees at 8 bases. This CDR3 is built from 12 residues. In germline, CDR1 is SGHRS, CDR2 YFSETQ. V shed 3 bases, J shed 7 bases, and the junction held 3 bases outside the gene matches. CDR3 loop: CASSWRTGEQYF. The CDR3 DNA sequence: TGCGCCAGCAGCTGGAGGACAGGGGAGCAGTACTTC.

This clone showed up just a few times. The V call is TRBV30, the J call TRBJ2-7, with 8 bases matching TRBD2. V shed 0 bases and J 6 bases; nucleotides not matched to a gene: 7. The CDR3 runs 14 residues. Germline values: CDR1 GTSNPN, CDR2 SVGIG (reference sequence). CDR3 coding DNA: TGTGCCTGGAGTGTAACAGCGGGGGCGGTCGAGCAGTACTTC. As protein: CAWSVTAGAVEQYF.

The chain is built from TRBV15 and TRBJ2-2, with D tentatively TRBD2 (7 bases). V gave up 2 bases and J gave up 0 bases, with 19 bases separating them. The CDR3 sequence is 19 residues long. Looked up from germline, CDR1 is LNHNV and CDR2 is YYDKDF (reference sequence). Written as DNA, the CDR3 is TGTGCCACCAGCAGAACGGGGGGCAGGTACTTCGCGAACACCGGGGAGCTGTTTTTT. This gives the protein CATSRTGGRYFANTGELFF.

The CDR3 nucleotides are TGTGCCAGTAGTATCCAGGGGCGCACTGAAGCTTTCTTT. It codes for CASSIQGRTEAFF. This sequence joins TRBV19 and TRBJ1-1; D possibly corresponds to TRBD1 (6 bases). CDR3 length: 13 amino acids. The V and J ends lost 3 bases and 4 bases respectively, with 9 bases between them. Germline values: CDR1 LNHDA, CDR2 SQIVND (reference sequence).

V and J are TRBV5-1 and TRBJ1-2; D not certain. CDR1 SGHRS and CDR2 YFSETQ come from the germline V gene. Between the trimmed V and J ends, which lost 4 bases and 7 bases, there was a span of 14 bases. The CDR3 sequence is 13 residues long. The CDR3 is CASSEGGESGYTF. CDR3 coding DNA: TGCGCCAGCAGCGAGGGTGGGGAGTCTGGCTACACCTTC.

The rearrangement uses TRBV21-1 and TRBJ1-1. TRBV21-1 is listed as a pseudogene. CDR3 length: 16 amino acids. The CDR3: CASSKREGKENTEAFF. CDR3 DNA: TGTGCCAGCAGCAAAAGGGAGGGAAAGGAGAACACTGAAGCTTTCTTT.

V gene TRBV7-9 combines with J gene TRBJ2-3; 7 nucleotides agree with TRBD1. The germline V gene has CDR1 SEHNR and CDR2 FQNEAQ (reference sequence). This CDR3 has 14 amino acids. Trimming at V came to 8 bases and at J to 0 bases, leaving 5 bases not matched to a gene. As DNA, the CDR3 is TGTGCCAGCCGAATGACAGGGAGCACAGATACGCAGTATTTT. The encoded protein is CASRMTGSTDTQYF.

The CDR3, as DNA: TGTGCCAGCAGCCGCGCCAGGGGGCGCGGGGAGACCCAGTACTTC. Residues: CASSRARGRGETQYF. The rearrangement uses TRBV5-6 and TRBJ2-5; 8 positions agree with TRBD1. Trimming took 4 bases from V and 5 from J; bases not matched to a gene: 10. Germline lookup yields CDR1 SGHDT and CDR2 YYEEEE. CDR3 size: 15 residues.

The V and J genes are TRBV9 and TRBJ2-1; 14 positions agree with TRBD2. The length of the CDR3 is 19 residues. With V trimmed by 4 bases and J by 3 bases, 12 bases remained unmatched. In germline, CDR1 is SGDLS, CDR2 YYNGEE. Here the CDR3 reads CASSPMGLAGAAGYNEQFF. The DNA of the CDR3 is TGTGCCAGCAGCCCCATGGGACTAGCGGGAGCGGCGGGCTACAATGAGCAGTTCTTC.

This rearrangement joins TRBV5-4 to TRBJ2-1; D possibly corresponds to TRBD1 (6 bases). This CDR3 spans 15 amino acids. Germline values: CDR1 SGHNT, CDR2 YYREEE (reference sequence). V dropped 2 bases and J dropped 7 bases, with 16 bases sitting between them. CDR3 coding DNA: TGTGCCAGCAGCTTCTCGTTACAGGGAACAAATGAGCAGTTCTTC. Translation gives CASSFSLQGTNEQFF.

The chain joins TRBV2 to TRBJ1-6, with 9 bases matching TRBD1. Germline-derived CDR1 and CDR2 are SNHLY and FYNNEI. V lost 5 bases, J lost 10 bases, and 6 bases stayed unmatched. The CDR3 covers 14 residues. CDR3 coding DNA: TGTGCCAGCAGTCCAACAGACAGGGGGTCACCCCTCCACTTT. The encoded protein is CASSPTDRGSPLHF. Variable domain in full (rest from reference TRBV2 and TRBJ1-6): EPEVTQTPSHQVTQMGQEVILRCVPISNHLYFYWYRQILGQKVEFLVSFYNNEISEKSEIFDDQFSVERPDGSNFTLKIRSTKLEDSAMYFCASSPTDRGSPLHFGNGTRLTVT.

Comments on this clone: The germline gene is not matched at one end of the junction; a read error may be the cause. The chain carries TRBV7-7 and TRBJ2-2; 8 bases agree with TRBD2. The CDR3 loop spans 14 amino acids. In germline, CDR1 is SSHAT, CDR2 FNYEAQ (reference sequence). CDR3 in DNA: TGTGCTAGCAGCTTAACGGGAGGGGCCGGGGAGCTGTTTTTT. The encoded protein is CASSLTGGAGELFF.

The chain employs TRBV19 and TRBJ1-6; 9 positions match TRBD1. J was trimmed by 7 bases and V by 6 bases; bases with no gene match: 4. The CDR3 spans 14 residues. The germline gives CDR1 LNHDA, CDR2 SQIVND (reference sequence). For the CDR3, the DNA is TGTGCCAGTAGGTCCGGGACAGGGAATTCACCCCTCCACTTT. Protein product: CASRSGTGNSPLHF.

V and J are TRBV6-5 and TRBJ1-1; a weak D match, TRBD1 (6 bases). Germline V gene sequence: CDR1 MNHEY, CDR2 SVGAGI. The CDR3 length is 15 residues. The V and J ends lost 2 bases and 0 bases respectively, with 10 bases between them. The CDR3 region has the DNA TGTGCCAGCAGTTACGGGGGGGCGATGAACACTGAAGCTTTCTTT. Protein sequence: CASSYGGAMNTEAFF.

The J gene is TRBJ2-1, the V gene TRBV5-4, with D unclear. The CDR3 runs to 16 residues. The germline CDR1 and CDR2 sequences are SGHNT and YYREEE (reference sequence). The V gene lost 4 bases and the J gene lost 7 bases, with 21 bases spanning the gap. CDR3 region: CASSGNVVSRTNEQFF. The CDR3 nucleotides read TGTGCCAGCAGCGGTAACGTCGTTAGTCGAACTAATGAGCAGTTCTTC.

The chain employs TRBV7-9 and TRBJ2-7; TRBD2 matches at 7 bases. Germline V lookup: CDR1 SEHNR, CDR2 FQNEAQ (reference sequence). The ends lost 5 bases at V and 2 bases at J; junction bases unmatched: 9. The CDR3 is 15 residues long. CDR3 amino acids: CASSPPGRIAYEQYF. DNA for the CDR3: TGTGCCAGCAGCCCCCCCGGGAGGATAGCCTACGAGCAGTACTTC. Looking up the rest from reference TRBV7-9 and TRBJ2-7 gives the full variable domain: DTGVSQNPRHKITKRGQNVTFRCDPISEHNRLYWYRQTLGQGPEFLTYFQNEAQLEKSRLLSDRFSAERPKGSFSTLEIQRTEQGDSAMYLCASSPPGRIAYEQYFGPGTRLTVT.

The CDR3 here is CASSSPGSPSSYNEQFF. The CDR3 nucleotides read TGTGCCAGTAGTTCCCCTGGCAGTCCAAGCTCCTACAATGAGCAGTTCTTC. The chain recombines TRBV19 with TRBJ2-1; no reliable D call. The CDR3 has 17 residues. Germline V gives CDR1 LNHDA, CDR2 SQIVND (reference sequence). Trimming took off 5 bases at V and 0 bases at J, with 17 bases between the two ends.

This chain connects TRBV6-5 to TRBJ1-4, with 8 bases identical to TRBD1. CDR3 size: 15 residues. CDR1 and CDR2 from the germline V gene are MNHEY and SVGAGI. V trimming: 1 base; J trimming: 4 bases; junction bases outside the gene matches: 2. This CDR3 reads CASSYWGQVNEKLFF. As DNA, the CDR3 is TGTGCCAGCAGTTACTGGGGACAGGTTAATGAAAAACTGTTTTTT.

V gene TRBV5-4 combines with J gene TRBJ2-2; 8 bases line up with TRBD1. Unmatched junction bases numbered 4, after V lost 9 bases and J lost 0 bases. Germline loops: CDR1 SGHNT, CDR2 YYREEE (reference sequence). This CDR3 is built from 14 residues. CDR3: CATLDRANTGELFF. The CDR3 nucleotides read TGTGCCACCTTGGACAGGGCGAACACCGGGGAGCTGTTTTTT.

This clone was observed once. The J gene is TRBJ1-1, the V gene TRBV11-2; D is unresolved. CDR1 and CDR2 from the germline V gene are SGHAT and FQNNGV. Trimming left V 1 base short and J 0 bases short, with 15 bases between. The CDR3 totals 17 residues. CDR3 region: CASSLASVYLLNTEAFF. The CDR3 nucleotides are TGTGCCAGCAGCTTAGCTTCCGTTTATCTATTGAACACTGAAGCTTTCTTT. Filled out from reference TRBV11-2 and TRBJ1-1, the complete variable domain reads EAGVAQSPRYKIIEKRQSVAFWCNPISGHATLYWYQQILGQGPKLLIQFQNNGVVDDSQLPKDRFSAERLKGVDSTLKIQPAKLEDSAVYLCASSLASVYLLNTEAFFGQGTRLTVV.

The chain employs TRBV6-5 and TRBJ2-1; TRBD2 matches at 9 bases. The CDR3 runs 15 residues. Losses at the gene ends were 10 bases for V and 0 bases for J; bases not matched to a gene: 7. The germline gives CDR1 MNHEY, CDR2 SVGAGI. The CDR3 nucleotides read TGTGCCACCCCTAGCGGGACGCTCTCCTACAATGAGCAGTTCTTC. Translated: CATPSGTLSYNEQFF.

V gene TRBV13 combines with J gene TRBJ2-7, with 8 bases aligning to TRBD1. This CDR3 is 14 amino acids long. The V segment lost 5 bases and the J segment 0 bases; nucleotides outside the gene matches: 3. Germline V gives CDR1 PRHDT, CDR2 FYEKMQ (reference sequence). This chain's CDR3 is CASSLDRVSYEQYF. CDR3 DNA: TGTGCCAGCAGCCTGGACAGGGTCTCCTACGAGCAGTACTTC.

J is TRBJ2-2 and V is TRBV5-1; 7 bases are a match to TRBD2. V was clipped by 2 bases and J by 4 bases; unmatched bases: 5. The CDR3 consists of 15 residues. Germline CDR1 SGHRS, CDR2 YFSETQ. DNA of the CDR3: TGCGCCAGCAGCTTAACTAGCGCATTCACCGGGGAGCTGTTTTTT. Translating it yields CASSLTSAFTGELFF.

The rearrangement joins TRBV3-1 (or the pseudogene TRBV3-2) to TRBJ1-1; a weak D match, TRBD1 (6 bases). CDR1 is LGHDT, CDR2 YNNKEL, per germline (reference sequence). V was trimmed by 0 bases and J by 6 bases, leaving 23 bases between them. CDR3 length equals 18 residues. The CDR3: CASSQDRPGDWAFAEAFF. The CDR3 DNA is TGTGCCAGCAGCCAAGACCGCCCAGGGGATTGGGCATTCGCTGAAGCTTTCTTT.

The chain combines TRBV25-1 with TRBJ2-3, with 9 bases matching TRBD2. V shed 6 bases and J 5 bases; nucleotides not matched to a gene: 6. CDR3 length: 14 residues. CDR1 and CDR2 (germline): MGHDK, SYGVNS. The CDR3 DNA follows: TGTGCCAGCAGCGTAGCGGGAGCGCGAGATACGCAGTATTTT. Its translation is CASSVAGARDTQYF.

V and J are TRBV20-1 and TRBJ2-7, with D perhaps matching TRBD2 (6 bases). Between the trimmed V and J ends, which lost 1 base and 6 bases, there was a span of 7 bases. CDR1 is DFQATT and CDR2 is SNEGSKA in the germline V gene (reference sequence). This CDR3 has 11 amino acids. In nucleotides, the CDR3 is TGCAGTGCTAGAGTGCGGGGCGAGCAGTACTTC. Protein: CSARVRGEQYF.

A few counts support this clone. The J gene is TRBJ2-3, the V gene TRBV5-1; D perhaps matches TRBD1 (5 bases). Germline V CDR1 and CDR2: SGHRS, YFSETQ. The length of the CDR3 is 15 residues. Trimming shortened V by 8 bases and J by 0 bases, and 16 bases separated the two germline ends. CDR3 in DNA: TGCGCCAGAATGAGACAGATAGACAGCACAGATACGCAGTATTTT. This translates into CARMRQIDSTDTQYF.